What follows are 29 T cell receptor beta chains derived from one specimen sequenced in a study of blood T cell repertoires in COVID-19. Some clones are missing from TCRdb's copy, which holds only in-frame ones; the method was immunoSEQ multiplex PCR. The table records 43,000 or so clones, 85% to 95% of them present only once. Input material: peripheral blood. The source of these receptors is a human donor in a cohort sampled during active COVID-19.

This clone was observed a handful of times. The chain uses TRBV7-6 and TRBJ2-2; 14 positions match TRBD2. The CDR3 is made up of 17 amino acids. Germline V gene data show CDR1 as SGHVS and CDR2 as FNYEAQ. After removal of 4 bases from V and 1 base from J, the junction contained 2 bases not matched to a gene. CDR3 nucleotides: TGTGCCAGCAGCTGGGGACTAGCGGGGGTGAACACCGGGGAGCTGTTTTTT. Protein sequence: CASSWGLAGVNTGELFF.

The rearrangement joins TRBV14 to TRBJ2-1; D uncertain. Looked up from germline, CDR1 is SGHDN and CDR2 is FVKESK. CDR3 size: 14 residues. V was cut by 1 base and J by 6 bases, with 10 bases left in between. The DNA of the CDR3 is TGTGCCAGCAGCCAAGTCATAAACGGCAATGAGCAGTTCTTC. Translating gives CASSQVINGNEQFF.

The chain recombines TRBV15 with TRBJ2-1, with 7 bases aligning to TRBD2. J was trimmed by 5 bases and V by 3 bases; bases with no gene match: 10. The CDR3 has 16 residues. Germline CDR1 LNHNV, CDR2 YYDKDF (reference sequence). CDR3 nucleotide sequence: TGTGCCACCAGCAGCGACTTCGGGCGGGGGAACAATGAGCAGTTCTTC. As protein: CATSSDFGRGNNEQFF.

The gene calls are TRBV6-5 and TRBJ1-6; D unclear. In germline, CDR1 is MNHEY, CDR2 SVGAGI. CDR3 length equals 14 residues. Trimming shortened V by 5 bases and J by 9 bases, and 14 bases separated the two germline ends. CDR3 in DNA: TGTGCCAGCAGTACCGCCGACAATTTTTCACCCCTCCACTTT. Translating gives CASSTADNFSPLHF.

The V and J genes are TRBV5-6 and TRBJ1-4; unclear D gene. The V gene lost 3 bases and the J gene lost 3 bases, with 6 bases spanning the gap. Per the germline V gene, CDR1 is SGHDT and CDR2 is YYEEEE. The CDR3 runs to 13 residues. The CDR3 DNA reads as TGTGCCAGCAGCTCGGGTCCTAATGAAAAACTGTTTTTT. This codes for CASSSGPNEKLFF.

The chain recombines TRBV2 with TRBJ2-3; TRBD2 matches at 9 bases. After removal of 5 bases from V and 4 bases from J, the junction contained 4 bases not matched to a gene. This CDR3 has 14 amino acids. The V gene's germline CDR1 is SNHLY and CDR2 FYNNEI. The CDR3, as DNA: TGTGCCAGCAGTCCTAGCGGGGTATCAGATACGCAGTATTTT. Its translation is CASSPSGVSDTQYF. Supplemented by reference TRBV2 and TRBJ2-3, the full variable domain reads EPEVTQTPSHQVTQMGQEVILRCVPISNHLYFYWYRQILGQKVEFLVSFYNNEISEKSEIFDDQFSVERPDGSNFTLKIRSTKLEDSAMYFCASSPSGVSDTQYFGPGTRLTVL.

V gene TRBV18 combines with J gene TRBJ1-5; 7 bases align to TRBD1. Germline V gives CDR1 KGHSH, CDR2 LQKENI. This CDR3 is 14 amino acids long. Trimming cost V 3 bases and J 3 bases; bases outside gene matches: 2. This CDR3 reads CASSPGQSNQPQHF. The CDR3 region has the DNA TGTGCCAGCTCACCGGGACAGTCCAATCAGCCCCAGCATTTT. The full variable domain, completed using reference TRBV18 and TRBJ1-5, is NAGVMQNPRHLVRRRGQEARLRCSPMKGHSHVYWYRQLPEEGLKFMVYLQKENIIDESGMPKERFSAEFPKEGPSILRIQQVVRGDSAAYFCASSPGQSNQPQHFGDGTRLSIL.

The rearrangement links TRBV7-2 to TRBJ2-2, with no clear D. V gave up 8 bases and J gave up 2 bases, with 12 bases separating them. This CDR3 comprises 14 residues. Per germline, CDR1 SGHTA and CDR2 FQGNSA. The chain's CDR3 is CASGLRRNTGELFF. DNA for the CDR3: TGTGCCAGCGGCCTCCGAAGAAACACCGGGGAGCTGTTTTTT.

V usage is TRBV18 and J usage is TRBJ2-1; D possibly corresponds to TRBD1 (6 bases). Germline CDR1 and CDR2: KGHSH and LQKENI. The CDR3 spans 16 residues. Trimming took off 1 base at V and 2 bases at J, with 12 bases between the two ends. DNA of the CDR3: TGTGCCAGCTCACCACGGACAGATCTTACCTACAATGAGCAGTTCTTC. Its translation is CASSPRTDLTYNEQFF.

J is TRBJ2-5 and V is TRBV29-1, with 7 bases that match TRBD2. The CDR3 runs to 15 residues. Germline CDR1 SQVTM, CDR2 ANQGSEA. V dropped 0 bases and J dropped 5; count of bases not matched to a gene: 9. This chain's CDR3 is CSVEDHGLGLETQYF. The DNA for the CDR3 is TGCAGCGTTGAAGATCATGGACTAGGGCTCGAGACCCAGTACTTC.

The chain joins TRBV6-1 to TRBJ2-3, with D tentatively TRBD1 (6 bases). V lost 2 bases, J lost 3 bases, and 18 bases lay in between. CDR1 and CDR2 from the germline V gene are MNHNS and SASEGT. CDR3 length: 17 residues. The CDR3 here is CASSETSYRVLTDTQYF. The CDR3, as DNA: TGTGCCAGCAGTGAAACGAGTTACAGGGTTTTGACAGATACGCAGTATTTT.

The chain links TRBV20-1 to TRBJ2-7; 7 bases are shared with TRBD2. This CDR3 is 11 amino acids long. The V gene's germline CDR1 is DFQATT and CDR2 SNEGSKA (reference sequence). V dropped 3 bases and J dropped 7; count of bases not matched to a gene: 3. The CDR3 coding sequence is TGCAGTGCTAGGGGAGGGCGGGAGCAGTACTTC. This translates into CSARGGREQYF.

This clone was seen more than once but under ten times. This chain connects TRBV4-1 to TRBJ1-2, with D unclear. The CDR3 extends over 14 amino acids. The V gene lost 4 bases and the J gene lost 1 base, with 10 bases spanning the gap. Germline V gene lookup returns CDR1 MGHRA and CDR2 YSYEKL. This CDR3 reads CASSLSAVNYGYTF. The CDR3 DNA reads as TGCGCCAGCAGCCTCTCCGCGGTTAACTATGGCTACACCTTC.

The chain uses TRBV19 and TRBJ2-1, with 7 bases lining up with TRBD1. The germline CDR1 and CDR2 sequences are LNHDA and SQIVND (reference sequence). V gave up 1 base and J gave up 11 bases; unmatched junction bases: 11. CDR3 length: 15 amino acids. The CDR3 nucleotides read TGTGCCAGTAGTATAGCCGGACCGACAGGGCCACAGCAGTTCTTC. This sequence encodes CASSIAGPTGPQQFF.

The chain recombines TRBV27 with TRBJ2-7; TRBD1 agrees at 7 bases. The germline V gene has CDR1 MNHEY and CDR2 SMNVEV (reference sequence). This CDR3 is built from 15 residues. Losses at the gene ends were 5 bases for V and 1 base for J; bases not matched to a gene: 8. CDR3 protein: CASSQTTGSSYEQYF. The CDR3 DNA sequence: TGTGCCAGCAGTCAAACGACAGGGTCTTCCTACGAGCAGTACTTC.

This clone was seen just once. The chain combines TRBV5-4 with TRBJ2-7; weak D call: TRBD1 (6 bases). From germline, CDR1 is SGHNT and CDR2 YYREEE (reference sequence). This CDR3 comprises 15 residues. The V gene lost 4 bases and the J gene lost 6 bases, with 20 bases spanning the gap. The CDR3: CASSPTEPGAIEQYF. The CDR3 DNA follows: TGTGCCAGCAGCCCTACGGAGCCAGGGGCTATCGAGCAGTACTTC.

This sequence joins TRBV7-8 and TRBJ2-1; no reliable D call. V lost 5 bases and J 5 bases, leaving 22 bases between the germline ends. This CDR3 is 17 amino acids long. Germline lookup yields CDR1 SGHVS and CDR2 FQNEAQ. Here the CDR3 DNA reads TGTGCCAGCAGCGGGCTTTCAAAGATCCCTTATGACAATGAGCAGTTCTTC. Translating gives CASSGLSKIPYDNEQFF.

This clone has just one count. J is TRBJ2-7 and V is TRBV7-8; no firm D call. The CDR3 is made up of 15 amino acids. Germline loops: CDR1 SGHVS, CDR2 FQNEAQ. V shed 5 bases and J shed 2 bases, with 16 bases lying between them. The CDR3 here is CASSDVIQVPYEQYF. Here the CDR3 DNA reads TGTGCCAGCAGCGACGTTATTCAGGTCCCCTACGAGCAGTACTTC.

This chain uses TRBV27 with TRBJ1-2; D might be TRBD1 (6 bases). Per the germline V gene, CDR1 is MNHEY and CDR2 is SMNVEV (reference sequence). V lost 4 bases to trimming and J lost 4 bases, with 10 bases between them. CDR3 length: 13 amino acids. The CDR3 nucleotides are TGTGCCAGCAGTTCAGGACAGCCCTATGGCTACACCTTC. This translates into CASSSGQPYGYTF.

The chain employs TRBV11-2 and TRBJ2-3; 7 bases align to TRBD2. There are 16 residues in the CDR3. CDR1 is SGHAT, CDR2 FQNNGV, per germline. Trimming removed 5 bases from V and 5 bases from J; junction bases left unmatched: 13. CDR3 protein: CASSPTAAGFGDTQYF. In DNA form, the CDR3 reads TGTGCCAGCAGCCCCACCGCAGCGGGATTCGGAGATACGCAGTATTTT.

The genes are TRBV7-9 and TRBJ2-2; weak D call: TRBD2 (5 bases). Germline CDR1 and CDR2: SEHNR and FQNEAQ (reference sequence). V was trimmed by 3 bases and J by 6 bases, leaving 8 bases between them. The CDR3 has 13 amino acids. The CDR3 loop reads CASSLRVAGELFF. In DNA, the CDR3 is TGTGCCAGCAGCTTGAGGGTCGCCGGGGAGCTGTTTTTT.

The chain is built from TRBV9 and TRBJ2-3, with 7 bases that match TRBD1. The CDR3 extends over 14 amino acids. Germline CDR1 is SGDLS and CDR2 is YYNGEE. Trimming at V came to 4 bases and at J to 2 bases, leaving 4 bases not matched to a gene. Written as DNA, the CDR3 is TGTGCCAGCAGCCGGGACAGTGACACAGATACGCAGTATTTT. This gives the protein CASSRDSDTDTQYF.

The table lists this clone with a count of one. V is TRBV15 and J is TRBJ1-5; D is perhaps TRBD1 (6 bases). Germline-derived CDR1 and CDR2 are LNHNV and YYDKDF (reference sequence). V was trimmed by 0 bases and J by 4 bases, leaving 16 bases between them. The CDR3 totals 17 residues. CDR3 sequence: CATSRDRGQGLNQPQHF. CDR3 nucleotide sequence: TGTGCCACCAGCAGAGATCGAGGGCAGGGGTTGAATCAGCCCCAGCATTTT.

This sequence joins TRBV6-1 and TRBJ1-2; TRBD1 matches at 8 bases. This CDR3 has 15 amino acids. V lost 1 base to trimming and J lost 0 bases; unmatched junction nucleotides: 1. The germline gives CDR1 MNHNS, CDR2 SASEGT. The CDR3 here is CASSEGTGPNYGYTF. Here the CDR3 DNA reads TGTGCCAGCAGTGAAGGGACAGGGCCTAACTATGGCTACACCTTC.

The chain couples TRBV7-3 to TRBJ2-5, with D perhaps matching TRBD2 (6 bases). Trimming took off 5 bases at V and 2 bases at J, with 9 bases between the two ends. CDR3 length: 13 residues. CDR1 and CDR2 from the germline V gene are SGHTA and FQGTGA. The CDR3 DNA reads TGTGCCAGCAGCCCTGGGGGGCAAGAGACCCAGTACTTC. Translating gives CASSPGGQETQYF.

CDR3 protein: CATSGGLAGTGELFF. CDR3 in DNA: TGTGCCACCAGTGGGGGACTAGCGGGGACCGGGGAGCTGTTTTTT. V gene TRBV24-1 combines with J gene TRBJ2-2; the match to TRBD2 covers 13 bases. CDR1 KGHDR and CDR2 SFDVKD come from the germline V gene. The V and J ends lost 5 bases and 5 bases, in that order; junction bases with no gene match: 1. The CDR3 loop spans 15 amino acids.

This clone was found a few times. The chain recombines TRBV14 with TRBJ2-1, with TRBD2 matching 11 bases. Germline V gene lookup returns CDR1 SGHDN and CDR2 FVKESK. The CDR3 loop spans 15 amino acids. With V trimmed by 1 base and J by 11 bases, 7 bases remained unmatched. CDR3 DNA sequence: TGTGCCAGCAGCCAAGTTGCTAGCGGGAGGAGTAAGCAGTTCTTC. It translates to CASSQVASGRSKQFF. Combining the CDR3 with reference TRBV14 and TRBJ2-1 gives the whole variable domain EAGVTQFPSHSVIEKGQTVTLRCDPISGHDNLYWYRRVMGKEIKFLLHFVKESKQDESGMPNNRFLAERTGGTYSTLKVQPAELEDSGVYFCASSQVASGRSKQFFGPGTRLTVL.

CDR3 DNA sequence: TGCGCCAGCAAATCGGGGAGAACTACAGATACGCAGTATTTT. Protein: CASKSGRTTDTQYF. The V gene is TRBV5-1, the J gene TRBJ2-3, with a possible D match to TRBD2 (5 bases). V lost 6 bases and J 3 bases, leaving 14 bases between the germline ends. Germline V CDR1 and CDR2: SGHRS, YFSETQ. CDR3 length: 14 amino acids.

The chain has TRBV29-1 and TRBJ1-1; the match to TRBD1 covers 7 bases. CDR1 is SQVTM, CDR2 ANQGSEA, per germline. Trimming took 6 bases from V and 5 from J; bases not matched to a gene: 12. The CDR3 covers 14 residues. As DNA, the CDR3 is TGCAGCGTCTCCTTGGGACAGTCATGGACTGAAGCTTTCTTT. Protein sequence: CSVSLGQSWTEAFF.